The 17 T cell receptor beta chains below come from one sample, sequenced in a study of radiation and T cells in renal cell carcinoma (dated by TCRdb to the early 2020s). In the paper's terms, the time point label means: blood 2 weeks post-SBRT. What this sample's treatment or condition label stands for: 15 Gy SBRT to primary tumor, nephrectomy 4 weeks later. The library relied on the immunoSEQ multiplex PCR assay. In TCRdb, the immuneACCESS table is reduced to in-frame sequences with V and J assigned. These tables do not hold every clone; where another copy was compared, an unresolved V gene accounts for under half, and the others remain unexplained. The sample table holds around 130,000 clones, of which 75% to 85% were seen once. 1.5% to 2% of the sample is in the top ten clones. The input for sequencing was blood, taken from a patient whose treatment included radiotherapy and nephrectomy. These receptors were collected from a woman aged 60 to 75 with renal cell carcinoma.

This clone was picked up many times. The genes are TRBV28 and TRBJ1-5; 7 bases fit TRBD1. CDR3 length: 17 amino acids. The germline V gene encodes CDR1 MDHEN and CDR2 SYDVKM. V shed 5 bases, J shed 2 bases, and the junction held 12 bases outside the gene matches. The CDR3 DNA reads as TGTGCCAGCAGTACACCGGACAGGATTGAGGGCAATCAGCCCCAGCATTTT. It translates to CASSTPDRIEGNQPQHF.

The CDR3 bases are TGTGCCAGTAGTTCAGGGACACCCGACTATGGCTACACCTTC. Translating it yields CASSSGTPDYGYTF. The rearrangement uses TRBV19 and TRBJ1-2, with D perhaps matching TRBD1 (6 bases). The V end was cut by 5 bases, the J end by 3 bases, with 13 bases between. CDR1 LNHDA and CDR2 SQIVND come from the germline V gene (reference sequence). The CDR3 totals 14 residues.

This chain uses TRBV6-5 with TRBJ1-1; D is perhaps TRBD1 (6 bases). The V gene lost 5 bases and the J gene lost 1 base, with 8 bases spanning the gap. The CDR3 is 13 residues long. Looked up from germline, CDR1 is MNHEY and CDR2 is SVGAGI. The CDR3 reads CASSVRGNTEAFF. In DNA, the CDR3 is TGTGCCAGCAGTGTCAGGGGGAACACTGAAGCTTTCTTT.

The chain links TRBV6-6 to TRBJ2-7; a possible D gene is TRBD1 (5 bases). This CDR3 region has 14 residues. The germline gives CDR1 MNHNY, CDR2 SVGAGI (reference sequence). V lost 11 bases, J lost 2 bases, and 19 bases lay in between. The CDR3 here is CAEHRPPSPYEQYF. For the CDR3, the DNA is TGTGCCGAACACAGGCCACCTTCGCCCTACGAGCAGTACTTC.

The chain joins TRBV11-2 to TRBJ2-7, with D maybe TRBD1 (6 bases). Germline lookup yields CDR1 SGHAT and CDR2 FQNNGV. V lost 4 bases to trimming and J lost 7 bases, with 17 bases between them. There are 14 residues in the CDR3. The CDR3, as DNA: TGTGCCAGCAGCTCAGTTAACAGGGTCGGGGAGCAGTACTTC. It yields the protein CASSSVNRVGEQYF. The full variable domain, its missing parts supplied by reference TRBV11-2 and TRBJ2-7, is EAGVAQSPRYKIIEKRQSVAFWCNPISGHATLYWYQQILGQGPKLLIQFQNNGVVDDSQLPKDRFSAERLKGVDSTLKIQPAKLEDSAVYLCASSSVNRVGEQYFGPGTRLTVT.

This sequence joins TRBV6-6 and TRBJ1-3; D remains unclear. This CDR3 spans 13 amino acids. Germline V gives CDR1 MNHNY, CDR2 SVGAGI (reference sequence). V lost 8 bases and J 0 bases, leaving 8 bases between the germline ends. The CDR3 DNA is TGTGCCAGCGGCGGGAGCTCTGGAAACACCATATATTTT. It encodes CASGGSSGNTIYF.

The genes are TRBV6-1 and TRBJ2-3; TRBD2 matches at 8 bases. Germline CDR1 is MNHNS and CDR2 is SASEGT. The CDR3 spans 15 residues. Germline trimming cut 4 bases from V and 2 bases from J; bases unmatched to any gene: 5. CDR3 residues: CASSVELADTDTQYF. The CDR3 region has the DNA TGTGCCAGCAGTGTAGAACTAGCGGACACAGATACGCAGTATTTT.

The V gene is TRBV6-1, the J gene TRBJ1-5; D not resolved. There are 13 residues in the CDR3. Germline V gene data show CDR1 as MNHNS and CDR2 as SASEGT. Trimming took off 2 bases at V and 6 bases at J, with 8 bases between the two ends. The CDR3 spells CASSEISSQPQHF. CDR3 bases: TGTGCCAGCAGTGAAATTTCGAGTCAGCCCCAGCATTTT.

CDR3 sequence: CASRFVGIPEAFF. DNA for the CDR3: TGCGCCAGCAGGTTTGTGGGGATCCCTGAAGCTTTCTTT. V and J are TRBV5-1 and TRBJ1-1; D call uncertain. Germline CDR1 is SGHRS and CDR2 is YFSETQ. The ends were cut back, 5 bases at V and 6 bases at J, with 14 bases in the middle. The CDR3 sequence is 13 residues long.

The J gene is TRBJ1-1, the V gene TRBV6-1; TRBD1 aligns across 12 bases. Losses at the gene ends were 10 bases for V and 10 bases for J; bases not matched to a gene: 13. Per the germline V gene, CDR1 is MNHNS and CDR2 is SASEGT. The CDR3 length is 14 residues. The CDR3 reads CATQVGQGALGAFF. The CDR3 DNA reads TGTGCCACCCAGGTGGGACAGGGGGCGCTTGGAGCTTTCTTT.

The chain carries TRBV18 and TRBJ2-6; 8 bases align to TRBD1. V gave up 0 bases and J gave up 4 bases; unmatched junction bases: 11. CDR3 length: 19 amino acids. The germline CDR1 and CDR2 sequences are KGHSH and LQKENI. The chain's CDR3 is CASSPPRDRGPRGANVLTF. The CDR3 nucleotides are TGTGCCAGCTCACCACCGCGAGACAGGGGTCCTCGGGGGGCCAACGTCCTGACTTTC. The whole variable domain, remainder taken from reference TRBV18 and TRBJ2-6, is NAGVMQNPRHLVRRRGQEARLRCSPMKGHSHVYWYRQLPEEGLKFMVYLQKENIIDESGMPKERFSAEFPKEGPSILRIQQVVRGDSAAYFCASSPPRDRGPRGANVLTFGAGSRLTVL.

By its share, this clone is medium-sized. Other DNA sequences in this sample translate to the same CDR3. This chain joins TRBV19 and TRBJ1-2; D not certain. The CDR3 contains 12 residues. The ends were cut back, 3 bases at V and 5 bases at J, with 7 bases in the middle. Germline CDR1 is LNHDA and CDR2 is SQIVND (reference sequence). The CDR3 sequence is CASSISPYGYTF. The CDR3, as DNA: TGTGCCAGTAGTATCTCTCCTTATGGCTACACCTTC.

This clone was observed a single time. CDR3 coding DNA: TGTGCCAGCAGCGACTTCCCCAATCAGCCCCAGCATTTT. It yields the protein CASSDFPNQPQHF. The chain combines TRBV2 with TRBJ1-5; D is unresolved. There are 13 residues in the CDR3. CDR1 is SNHLY and CDR2 is FYNNEI in the germline V gene. V shed 6 bases and J shed 3 bases, with 9 bases lying between them.

This rearrangement joins TRBV6-5 to TRBJ1-2; 10 bases are shared with TRBD1. The CDR3 length is 12 residues. The germline V gene encodes CDR1 MNHEY and CDR2 SVGAGI. Trimming took 10 bases from V and 3 from J; bases not matched to a gene: 2. The CDR3 spells CATGQGDYGYTF. In DNA, the CDR3 is TGTGCCACCGGACAGGGGGACTATGGCTACACCTTC.

The gene calls are TRBV7-9 and TRBJ1-4; possible D gene TRBD1, 6 bases. The CDR3 totals 15 residues. Germline V gene sequence: CDR1 SEHNR, CDR2 FQNEAQ (reference sequence). The ends were cut back, 5 bases at V and 4 bases at J, with 14 bases in the middle. CDR3 bases: TGTGCCAGCAGCCGGAAGGGGGGGGATAATGAAAAACTGTTTTTT. This sequence encodes CASSRKGGDNEKLFF.

The chain is built from TRBV6-6 and TRBJ1-5; no clear D. Germline V gene sequence: CDR1 MNHNY, CDR2 SVGAGI (reference sequence). The CDR3 sequence is 14 residues long. Trimming left V 6 bases short and J 1 base short, with 10 bases between. CDR3 sequence (DNA): TGTGCCAGCAGCCCGGGCCAGAGCAATCAGCCCCAGCATTTT. Residues: CASSPGQSNQPQHF.

The gene calls are TRBV6-4 and TRBJ1-1; D remains unclear. V dropped 9 bases and J dropped 8 bases, with 16 bases sitting between them. The CDR3 has 12 amino acids. Germline CDR1 MRHNA, CDR2 SNTAGT. CDR3: CARSYGPDEAFF. The CDR3 region has the DNA TGTGCCAGATCCTATGGGCCAGACGAAGCTTTCTTT.